This T cell receptor (beta chain) is drawn from a study of tumor-infiltrating lymphocytes in primary liver carcinoma. Blood RNA originated from unsorted whole blood, with germline DNA additionally extracted. Regarding this clonotype: Its antigen remains unknown. A read error may explain this, as a much larger clone is one base away. The final CDR3 position lacks the conserved phenylalanine or tryptophan, pointing to a likely read error.

The germline V and J ends were trimmed by 2 bases and 0 bases, with 5 bases remaining between them. From germline, CDR1 is MNHEY and CDR2 SVGAGI. The CDR3 covers 15 residues. Study results and limitations: Tumors had a significantly higher top-250-clone fraction than blood (p = 0.039).

Making TCR beta cDNA involved 400 to 600 ng total RNA and a constant-region primer. Three nested multiplex PCR rounds, a slightly modified ARM-PCR method, built the TCR beta libraries. TRBV1-TRBV30 forward and Cbeta reverse primers drove the first two roughly 10-cycle rounds. TCRdb used MiXCR to reprocess the multiplex PCR reads, holding one entry per CDR3 protein. This table has about 350,000 distinct CDR3 sequences, 65% appearing once. Sequences were obtained from peripheral blood. This sequence was found in a man aged 35 to 55 with primary liver carcinoma and hepatitis B virus infection. The chain is built from TRBV6-5 and TRBJ2-6; D is unclear. The CDR3 region is CASSYEDSGANVLTS. The CDR3 DNA follows: TGTGCCAGCAGTTACGAGGACTCTGGGGCCAACGTCCTGACTTCC.